This T cell receptor (beta chain) was obtained from a study of PD-1 blockade in classical Hodgkin lymphoma. Findings of the study overall: Baseline TCR diversity was reportedly lower in newly diagnosed patients than healthy donors.

The time point denotes: newly diagnosed, previously untreated cHL patient sample. Researchers report purifying CD4+ T cells from thawed PBMCs by magnetic negative selection. Measured with immunoSEQ multiplex PCR; TCRdb has only the in-frame clones, and not every one. The data hold 20,000 to 25,000 clones, with 85% to 95% observed a single time. Of note for this clone: Its antigen remains unknown.

Sequenced: CD4+ T cells from blood. This TCR was recovered from a human donor with classical Hodgkin lymphoma.

The CDR3 DNA reads TGTGCCAGCAGCGCCGATATCAGGGTCACCGGGGAGCTGTTTTTT. Translation: CASSADIRVTGELFF. The chain links TRBV9 to TRBJ2-2, with D maybe TRBD1 (5 bases). Germline-derived CDR1 and CDR2 are SGDLS and YYNGEE. V lost 3 bases and J lost 4, with 13 bases in between. The CDR3 contains 15 residues.